The source of this TCR beta chain is a study of T cell changes during pregnancy in multiple sclerosis. Germline loops: CDR1 SEHNR, CDR2 FQNEAQ (reference sequence). This CDR3 has 12 amino acids. Sequenced by immunoSEQ multiplex PCR; TCRdb stores in-frame clones only, minus some. The table has around 31,000 clones, approximately 90% seen once; the top ten hold around 0.67%. This receptor was identified in a female donor with multiple sclerosis, enrolled in a pregnancy study. This material consisted of CD4+ T cells from peripheral blood mononuclear cells, taken in the first trimester of pregnancy. The chain employs TRBV7-9 and TRBJ1-1; the D gene is possibly TRBD1 (5 bases). Written as DNA, the CDR3 is TGTGCTTTGGGGCAGGTCGATTTTGAAGCTTTCTTT. Its translation: CALGQVDFEAFF.